The subject of this entry is one T cell receptor beta chain. The antigen is unknown. The PCR made use of 60 Vbeta and 13 Jbeta primers. Assay: immunoSEQ multiplex PCR; the TCRdb copy retains only in-frame clones and omits some. The sample consists of roughly 80,000 clones, over 60% of them appearing once. This entry comes from a study of cytomegalovirus exposure and HLA in healthy donors. Study-level findings and limits: Within an earlier analysis, most TCR beta V segments proved productive either about 90% or about 30% of the time.

The germline V gene encodes CDR1 MNHEY and CDR2 SMNVEV (reference sequence). The germline V and J ends were trimmed by 6 bases and 2 bases, with 13 bases remaining between them. The CDR3 spans 14 residues. This receptor was identified in a woman aged 40 to 50 in good health and CMV-seropositive. The chain couples TRBV27 to TRBJ1-1; perhaps TRBD1 as D (5 bases). The sequencing input was PBMCs. The CDR3 DNA reads TGTGCCAGCAGATCTTTGGGGGGTAACACTGAAGCTTTCTTT. Translating it yields CASRSLGGNTEAFF.